Below are 21 T cell receptor beta chains sequenced from a single sample in a study of shared clonotypes between healthy human individuals. This table comes from immunoSEQ multiplex PCR, and its TCRdb copy is limited to in-frame clones, with some not included. This sample has some 2,100,000 clones, with 93% found just once. Naive CD8 cells lacked CD45RO and underwent positive selection for CCR7, leaving out terminally differentiated effector memory CD45RA+ cells. The specimen was naive CD8+ T cells from PBMCs. The source is a man younger than 35 in good health. Some clones in this sample may be carry-over from other donors' samples.

The rearrangement joins TRBV7-9 to TRBJ2-5; D not resolved. Germline V gene lookup returns CDR1 SEHNR and CDR2 FQNEAQ (reference sequence). V lost 2 bases and J lost 3, with 7 bases in between. The CDR3 extends over 13 amino acids. In nucleotides, the CDR3 is TGTGCCAGCAGCTTATACCAAAAAGAGACCCAGTACTTC. Translating gives CASSLYQKETQYF.

The chain employs TRBV7-7 and TRBJ2-1; 11 bases align to TRBD1. The CDR3 covers 14 residues. Germline V gene data show CDR1 as SSHAT and CDR2 as FNYEAQ (reference sequence). With 5 bases clipped from V and 11 bases from J, the junction kept 8 bases outside the gene matches. This CDR3 reads CASSPGQGARKQFF. CDR3 nucleotides: TGTGCCAGCAGCCCTGGACAGGGGGCGAGGAAGCAGTTCTTC.

The V and J genes are TRBV7-3 and TRBJ2-3; D is possibly TRBD1 or TRBD2 (6 bases each). Germline assignment: CDR1 SGHTA and CDR2 FQGTGA. The CDR3 has 16 amino acids. The V end was cut by 5 bases, the J end by 5 bases, with 20 bases between. The CDR3 coding sequence is TGTGCCAGCAGCCCCACAGGGAGACGGGAGATAGATACGCAGTATTTT. It translates to CASSPTGRREIDTQYF. Looking up the rest from reference TRBV7-3 and TRBJ2-3 gives the full variable domain: GAGVSQTPSNKVTEKGKYVELRCDPISGHTALYWYRQSLGQGPEFLIYFQGTGAADDSGLPNDRFFAVRPEGSVSTLKIQRTERGDSAVYLCASSPTGRREIDTQYFGPGTRLTVL.

The chain combines TRBV11-2 with TRBJ1-2, with D unresolved. The CDR3 is 15 residues long. Trimming shortened V by 5 bases and J by 2 bases, and 15 bases separated the two germline ends. CDR1 is SGHAT, CDR2 FQNNGV, per germline. The CDR3 DNA follows: TGTGCCAGCAGCCCGGCCGGGAGACTAAACTATGGCTACACCTTC. Translated, it gives CASSPAGRLNYGYTF.

J is TRBJ2-5 and V is TRBV18, with 7 bases that match TRBD1. The CDR3 is 15 residues long. With V trimmed by 3 bases and J by 5 bases, 9 bases remained unmatched. Germline assignment: CDR1 KGHSH and CDR2 LQKENI. The CDR3 DNA follows: TGTGCCAGCTCACCTGGTGGCCAGGGGGACGAGACCCAGTACTTC. It is translated as CASSPGGQGDETQYF.

As to this clone: Other nucleotide sequences in the sample specify the same CDR3. V and J are TRBV27 and TRBJ1-1, with 7 bases aligning to TRBD1. CDR3 length: 16 amino acids. Germline trimming cut 0 bases from V and 2 bases from J; bases unmatched to any gene: 6. Germline CDR1 and CDR2: MNHEY and SMNVEV (reference sequence). The chain's CDR3 is CASSLSAGTANTEAFF. CDR3 in DNA: TGTGCCAGCAGTTTATCCGCCGGGACAGCAAACACTGAAGCTTTCTTT.

This chain connects TRBV9 to TRBJ1-1; TRBD1 might be the D (5 bases). V dropped 1 base and J dropped 5 bases, with 30 bases sitting between them. Germline CDR1 and CDR2: SGDLS and YYNGEE. The CDR3 totals 20 residues. CDR3 in DNA: TGTGCCAGCAGCGTAAACCCCTCCGGGCCTCCGGGGCGGCGGAGAACTGAAGCTTTCTTT. It translates to CASSVNPSGPPGRRRTEAFF.

The chain has TRBV30 and TRBJ1-3; D might be TRBD1 (5 bases). V was trimmed by 7 bases and J by 3 bases, leaving 19 bases between them. Germline V gene sequence: CDR1 GTSNPN, CDR2 SVGIG (reference sequence). This CDR3 is built from 15 residues. The CDR3 region has the DNA TGTGCCTCCTTACAAGATGGGGGGTTTGGAAACACCATATATTTT. It is translated as CASLQDGGFGNTIYF.

The chain uses TRBV9 and TRBJ1-2; TRBD1 agrees at 10 bases. This CDR3 has 15 residues. Trimming removed 3 bases from V and 4 bases from J; junction bases left unmatched: 6. Per the germline V gene, CDR1 is SGDLS and CDR2 is YYNGEE. The CDR3 here is CASSAGDRGSYGYTF. CDR3 sequence (DNA): TGTGCCAGCAGCGCCGGGGACAGGGGATCCTATGGCTACACCTTC.

This clone was recorded only once. The chain employs TRBV7-2 and TRBJ2-5, with D unresolved. The CDR3 totals 13 residues. V gave up 0 bases and J gave up 4 bases, with 6 bases separating them. Germline V gene data show CDR1 as SGHTA and CDR2 as FQGNSA. CDR3 protein: CASSLALRETQYF. For the CDR3, the DNA is TGTGCCAGCAGCTTAGCTTTAAGAGAGACCCAGTACTTC.

Comments on this clone: Other DNA sequences in the sample encode the same CDR3. The chain carries TRBV27 and TRBJ2-5; D uncertain. The CDR3 loop spans 12 amino acids. V was shortened by 3 bases and J by 4 bases, with 6 bases between the two germline ends. Germline assignment: CDR1 MNHEY and CDR2 SMNVEV (reference sequence). The CDR3 sequence is CASSFRGETQYF. In DNA, the CDR3 is TGTGCCAGCAGTTTTCGAGGAGAGACCCAGTACTTC.

V is TRBV6-5 and J is TRBJ2-4, with 8 bases aligning to TRBD1. The CDR3 length is 12 residues. V trimming: 8 bases; J trimming: 6 bases; junction bases outside the gene matches: 3. Looked up from germline, CDR1 is MNHEY and CDR2 is SVGAGI. The chain's CDR3 is CASSDRGNIQYF. CDR3 nucleotides: TGTGCCAGCTCAGACAGGGGAAACATTCAGTACTTC.

This chain links TRBV15 with TRBJ2-7; 8 bases are a match to TRBD1. The length of the CDR3 is 14 residues. Germline CDR1 LNHNV, CDR2 YYDKDF (reference sequence). Trimming removed 5 bases from V and 4 bases from J; junction bases left unmatched: 7. CDR3 loop: CATSGRQGKYEQYF. CDR3 nucleotide sequence: TGTGCCACCAGCGGTAGACAGGGGAAGTACGAGCAGTACTTC.

This chain links TRBV14 with TRBJ1-1, with D tentatively TRBD1 (6 bases). Germline loops: CDR1 SGHDN, CDR2 FVKESK. V was trimmed by 1 base and J by 7 bases, leaving 7 bases between them. The CDR3 is 12 residues long. The CDR3 is CASSQVTGEAFF. In nucleotides, the CDR3 is TGTGCCAGCAGCCAAGTGACAGGTGAAGCTTTCTTT.

V is TRBV27 and J is TRBJ2-7; the D gene is possibly TRBD2 (6 bases). CDR3 length equals 16 residues. V was shortened by 5 bases and J by 7 bases, with 24 bases between the two germline ends. Germline V gene lookup returns CDR1 MNHEY and CDR2 SMNVEV (reference sequence). The CDR3 DNA reads as TGTGCCAGCAGTAGAGCCGGGACTCTGCTCGGCGTAGAGCAGTACTTC. Protein sequence: CASSRAGTLLGVEQYF.

The chain links TRBV19 to TRBJ2-1; possibly TRBD1 or TRBD2 for D (5 bases each). CDR3 length: 13 amino acids. Germline CDR1 is LNHDA and CDR2 is SQIVND (reference sequence). V gave up 3 bases and J gave up 7 bases, with 10 bases separating them. This CDR3 reads CASSMGVGNEQFF. In DNA form, the CDR3 reads TGTGCCAGTAGTATGGGGGTAGGGAATGAGCAGTTCTTC.

Only a few counts were recorded for this clone. The J gene is TRBJ1-2, the V gene TRBV10-1; D gene ambiguous. Germline CDR1 WNHNN, CDR2 SYGVQD (reference sequence). Trimming shortened V by 4 bases and J by 5 bases, and 11 bases separated the two germline ends. CDR3 length: 13 amino acids. The CDR3 is CASSVDSSYGYTF. As DNA, the CDR3 is TGCGCCAGCAGTGTGGACTCTAGTTATGGCTACACCTTC.

The chain carries TRBV28 and TRBJ1-4, with D unclear. Germline CDR1 is MDHEN and CDR2 is SYDVKM. V was clipped by 3 bases and J by 8 bases, with 16 bases between them. This CDR3 is 15 amino acids long. Here the CDR3 reads CASSFSPTTSEKLFF. As DNA, the CDR3 is TGTGCCAGCAGTTTCTCTCCGACAACGAGCGAAAAACTGTTTTTT.

This sequence joins TRBV5-5 and TRBJ1-5; the match to TRBD1 covers 7 bases. With 3 bases clipped from V and 4 bases from J, the junction kept 7 bases outside the gene matches. Germline V gene lookup returns CDR1 SGHKS and CDR2 YYEKEE (reference sequence). This CDR3 spans 15 amino acids. The CDR3 sequence: CASSSEGAENQPQHF. CDR3 bases: TGTGCCAGCAGCTCCGAGGGGGCTGAAAATCAGCCCCAGCATTTT.

This chain's CDR3 is CASSPSAVGLRVIGGELFF. CDR3 bases: TGTGCCAGCAGCCCCTCCGCCGTTGGGTTACGAGTCATAGGCGGGGAGCTGTTTTTT. The rearrangement uses TRBV7-3 and TRBJ2-2; no clear D gene. The CDR3 totals 19 residues. Trimming took off 5 bases at V and 7 bases at J, with 29 bases between the two ends. Germline CDR1 reads SGHTA; CDR2 reads FQGTGA.

To note about this clone: Other nucleotide sequences in the sample specify the same CDR3. V and J are TRBV28 and TRBJ1-1, with unresolved D. Germline V gives CDR1 MDHEN, CDR2 SYDVKM. The V gene lost 6 bases and the J gene lost 0 bases, with 5 bases spanning the gap. The CDR3 is 12 amino acids. CDR3 coding DNA: TGTGCCAGCAGCGTCATGAACACTGAAGCTTTCTTT. It translates to CASSVMNTEAFF.